This T cell receptor (beta chain) was retrieved from a study of sequential checkpoint blockade in melanoma. The treatment: randomized to nivolumab then ipilimumab (arm A) or the reverse (arm B). The V gene's germline CDR1 is MNHEY and CDR2 SMNVEV (reference sequence). This CDR3 is 14 amino acids long. V was clipped by 2 bases and J by 1 base, with 8 bases between them. The table lists this clone with many counts. Sequenced by immunoSEQ multiplex PCR; TCRdb stores in-frame clones only, minus some. Found here are almost 7,500 clones, about a quarter of them singletons; the top ten hold about 9.5%. This specimen was tumor tissue (inferred from file names), taken from a patient given nivolumab and ipilimumab in sequence. The chain employs TRBV27 and TRBJ1-1, with D possibly TRBD1 on 5 matching bases. The TCR sequence derives from a human donor with melanoma. The DNA for the CDR3 is TGTGCCAGCAGTTTAAATGACAGGAACACTGAAGCTTTCTTT. This encodes CASSLNDRNTEAFF.